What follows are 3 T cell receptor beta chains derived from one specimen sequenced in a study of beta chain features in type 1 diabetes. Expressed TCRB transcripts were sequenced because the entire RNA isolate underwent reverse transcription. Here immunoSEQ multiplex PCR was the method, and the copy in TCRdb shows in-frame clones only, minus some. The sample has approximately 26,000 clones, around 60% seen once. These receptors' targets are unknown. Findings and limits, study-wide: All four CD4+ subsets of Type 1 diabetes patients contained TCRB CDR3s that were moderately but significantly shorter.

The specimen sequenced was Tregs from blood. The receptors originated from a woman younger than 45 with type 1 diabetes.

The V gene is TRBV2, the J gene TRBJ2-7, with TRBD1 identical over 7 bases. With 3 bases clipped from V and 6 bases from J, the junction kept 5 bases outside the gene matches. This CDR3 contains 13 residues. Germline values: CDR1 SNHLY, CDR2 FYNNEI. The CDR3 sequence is CASSERRDSEQYF. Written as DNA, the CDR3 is TGTGCCAGCAGTGAGAGAAGGGACAGCGAGCAGTACTTC. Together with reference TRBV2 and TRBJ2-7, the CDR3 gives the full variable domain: EPEVTQTPSHQVTQMGQEVILRCVPISNHLYFYWYRQILGQKVEFLVSFYNNEISEKSEIFDDQFSVERPDGSNFTLKIRSTKLEDSAMYFCASSERRDSEQYFGPGTRLTVT.

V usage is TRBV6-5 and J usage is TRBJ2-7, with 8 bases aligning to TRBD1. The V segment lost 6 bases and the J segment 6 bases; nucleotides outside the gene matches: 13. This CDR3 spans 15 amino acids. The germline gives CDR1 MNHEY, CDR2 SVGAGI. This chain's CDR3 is CASSESKSGGIEQYF. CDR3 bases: TGTGCCAGCAGCGAATCAAAGTCAGGGGGCATCGAGCAGTACTTC.

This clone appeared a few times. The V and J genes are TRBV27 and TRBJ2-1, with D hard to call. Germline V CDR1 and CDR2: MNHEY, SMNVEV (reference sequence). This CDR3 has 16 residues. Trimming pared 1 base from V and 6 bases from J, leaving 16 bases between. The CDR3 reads CASSLLEVPYGNEQFF. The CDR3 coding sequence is TGTGCCAGCAGTTTATTAGAGGTCCCCTACGGCAATGAGCAGTTCTTC.